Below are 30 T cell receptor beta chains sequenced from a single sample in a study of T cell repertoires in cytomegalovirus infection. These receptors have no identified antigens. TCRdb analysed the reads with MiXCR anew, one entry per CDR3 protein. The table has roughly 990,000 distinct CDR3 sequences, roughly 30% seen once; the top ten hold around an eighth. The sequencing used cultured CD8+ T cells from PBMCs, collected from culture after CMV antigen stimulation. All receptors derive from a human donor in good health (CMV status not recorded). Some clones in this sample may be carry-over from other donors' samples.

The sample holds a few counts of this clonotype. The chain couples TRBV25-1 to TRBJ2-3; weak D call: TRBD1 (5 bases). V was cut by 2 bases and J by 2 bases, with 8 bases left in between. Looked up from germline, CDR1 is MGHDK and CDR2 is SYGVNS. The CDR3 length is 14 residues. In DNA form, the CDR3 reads TGTGCCAGCAGTGAAAACAGGTTCACAGATACGCAGTATTTT. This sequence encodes CASSENRFTDTQYF.

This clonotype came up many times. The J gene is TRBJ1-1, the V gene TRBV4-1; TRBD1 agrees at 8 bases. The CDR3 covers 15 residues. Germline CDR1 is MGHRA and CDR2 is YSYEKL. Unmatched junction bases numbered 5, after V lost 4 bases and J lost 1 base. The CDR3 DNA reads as TGCGCCAGCAGCCGCCCCGGGACAGGGAACACTGAAGCTTTCTTT. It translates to CASSRPGTGNTEAFF.

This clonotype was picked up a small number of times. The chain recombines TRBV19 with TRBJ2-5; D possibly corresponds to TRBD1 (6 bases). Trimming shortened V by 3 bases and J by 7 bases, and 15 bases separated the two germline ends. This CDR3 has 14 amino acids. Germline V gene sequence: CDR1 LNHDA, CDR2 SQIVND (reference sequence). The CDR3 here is CASSMRGGRWTQYF. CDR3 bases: TGTGCCAGTAGTATGAGAGGGGGAAGATGGACCCAGTACTTC.

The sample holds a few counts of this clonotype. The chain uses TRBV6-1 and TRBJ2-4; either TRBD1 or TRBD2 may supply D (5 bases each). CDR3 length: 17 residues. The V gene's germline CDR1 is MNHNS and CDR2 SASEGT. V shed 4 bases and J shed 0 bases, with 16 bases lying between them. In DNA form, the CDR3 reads TGTGCCAGCAGTGGACCACGGGGCGGTCTAGCCAAAAACATTCAGTACTTC. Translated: CASSGPRGGLAKNIQYF.

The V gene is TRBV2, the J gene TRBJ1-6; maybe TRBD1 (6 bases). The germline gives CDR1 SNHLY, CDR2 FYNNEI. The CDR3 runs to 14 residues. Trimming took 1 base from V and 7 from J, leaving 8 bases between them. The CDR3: CASSEEGENSPLHF. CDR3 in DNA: TGTGCCAGCAGTGAAGAGGGGGAAAATTCACCCCTCCACTTT. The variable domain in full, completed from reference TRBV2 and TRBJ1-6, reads EPEVTQTPSHQVTQMGQEVILRCVPISNHLYFYWYRQILGQKVEFLVSFYNNEISEKSEIFDDQFSVERPDGSNFTLKIRSTKLEDSAMYFCASSEEGENSPLHFGNGTRLTVT.

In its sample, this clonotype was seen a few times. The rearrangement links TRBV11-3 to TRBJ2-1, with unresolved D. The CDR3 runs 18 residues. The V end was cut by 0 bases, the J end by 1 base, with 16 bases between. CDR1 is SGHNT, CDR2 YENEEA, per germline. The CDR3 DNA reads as TGTGCCAGCAGCTTAGAACCTTTGACATTTGGATCCTACAATGAGCAGTTCTTC. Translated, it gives CASSLEPLTFGSYNEQFF.

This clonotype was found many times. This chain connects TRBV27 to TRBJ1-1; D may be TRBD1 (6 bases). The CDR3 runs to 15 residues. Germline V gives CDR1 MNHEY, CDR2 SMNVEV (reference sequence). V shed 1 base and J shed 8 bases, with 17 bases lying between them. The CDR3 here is CASSLFQTGQEEAFF. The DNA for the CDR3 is TGTGCCAGCAGTTTATTCCAGACAGGTCAGGAGGAAGCTTTCTTT.

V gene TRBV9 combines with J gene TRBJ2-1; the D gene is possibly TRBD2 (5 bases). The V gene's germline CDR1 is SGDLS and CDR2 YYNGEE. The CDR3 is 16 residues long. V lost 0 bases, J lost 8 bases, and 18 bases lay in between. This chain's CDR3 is CASSVAGVPPRDEQFF. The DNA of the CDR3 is TGTGCCAGCAGCGTAGCCGGGGTTCCACCGAGGGATGAGCAGTTCTTC.

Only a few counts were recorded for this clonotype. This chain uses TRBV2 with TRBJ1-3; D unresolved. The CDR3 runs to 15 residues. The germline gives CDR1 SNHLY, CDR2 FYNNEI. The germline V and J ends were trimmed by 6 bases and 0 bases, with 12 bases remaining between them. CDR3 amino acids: CASRIVRNSGNTIYF. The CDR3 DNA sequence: TGTGCCAGCAGGATCGTCCGGAACTCTGGAAACACCATATATTTT.

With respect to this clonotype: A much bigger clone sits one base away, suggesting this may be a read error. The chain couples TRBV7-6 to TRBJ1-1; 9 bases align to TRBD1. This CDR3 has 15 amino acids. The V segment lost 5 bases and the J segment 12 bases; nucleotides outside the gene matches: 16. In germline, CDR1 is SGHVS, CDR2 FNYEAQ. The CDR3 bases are TGTGCCAGCAGCCCAATTAACCCGGGACAGGGAGGGACTTTCTTT. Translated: CASSPINPGQGGTFF.

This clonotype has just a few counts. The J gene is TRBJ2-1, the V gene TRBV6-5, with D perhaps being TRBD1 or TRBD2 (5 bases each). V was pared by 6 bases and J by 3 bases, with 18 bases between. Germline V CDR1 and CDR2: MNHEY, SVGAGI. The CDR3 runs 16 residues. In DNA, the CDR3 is TGTGCCAGCAGCCTCGCCCAGGGAGAGCGCTACAATGAGCAGTTCTTC. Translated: CASSLAQGERYNEQFF.

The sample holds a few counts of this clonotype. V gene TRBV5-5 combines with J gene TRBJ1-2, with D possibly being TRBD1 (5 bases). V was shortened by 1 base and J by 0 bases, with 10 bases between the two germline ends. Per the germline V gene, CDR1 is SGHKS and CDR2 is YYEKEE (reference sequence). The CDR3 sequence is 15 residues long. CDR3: CASSLSDRTNYGYTF. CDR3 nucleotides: TGTGCCAGCAGCTTGAGTGACAGAACTAACTATGGCTACACCTTC.

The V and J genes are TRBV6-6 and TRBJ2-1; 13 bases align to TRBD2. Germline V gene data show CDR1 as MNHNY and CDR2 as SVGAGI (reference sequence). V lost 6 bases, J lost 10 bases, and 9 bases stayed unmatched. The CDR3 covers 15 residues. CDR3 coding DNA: TGTGCCAGCAGCGGAACTAGCGGGGGGGTGGGGGAGCAGTTCTTC. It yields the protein CASSGTSGGVGEQFF.

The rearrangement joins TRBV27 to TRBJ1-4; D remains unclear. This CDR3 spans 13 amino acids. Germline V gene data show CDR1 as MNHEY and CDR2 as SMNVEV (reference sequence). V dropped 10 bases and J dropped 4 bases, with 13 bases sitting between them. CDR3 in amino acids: CATQRTINEKLFF. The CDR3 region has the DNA TGTGCCACACAGCGTACCATTAATGAAAAACTGTTTTTT.

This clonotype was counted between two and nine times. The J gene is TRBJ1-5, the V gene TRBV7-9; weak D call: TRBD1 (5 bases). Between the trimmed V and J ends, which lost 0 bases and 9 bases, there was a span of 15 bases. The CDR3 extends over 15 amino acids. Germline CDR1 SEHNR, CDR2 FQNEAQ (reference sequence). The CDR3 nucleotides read TGTGCCAGCAGCTTAGCGCGGCAGGGAGAAGGGCCCCAGCATTTT. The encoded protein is CASSLARQGEGPQHF.

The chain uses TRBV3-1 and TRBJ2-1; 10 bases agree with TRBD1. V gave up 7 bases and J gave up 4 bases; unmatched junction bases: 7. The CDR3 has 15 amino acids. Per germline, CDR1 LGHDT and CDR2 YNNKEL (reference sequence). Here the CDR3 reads CASTFADRGYNEQFF. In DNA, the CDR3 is TGTGCCAGCACCTTCGCGGACAGGGGGTACAATGAGCAGTTCTTC.

The CDR3 region has the DNA TGTGCCAGCACCACTTTACCTGAGAATTCACCCCTCCACTTT. It is translated as CASTTLPENSPLHF. The rearrangement joins TRBV12-2 to TRBJ1-6. TRBV12-2 is a pseudogene locus. The CDR3 sequence is 14 residues long.

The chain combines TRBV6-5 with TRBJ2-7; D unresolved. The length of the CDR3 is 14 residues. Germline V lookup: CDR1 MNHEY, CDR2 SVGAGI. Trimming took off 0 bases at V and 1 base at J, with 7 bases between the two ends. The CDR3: CASSYSRVSYEQYV. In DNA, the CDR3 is TGTGCCAGCAGTTACTCCCGGGTTTCCTACGAGCAGTACGTC.

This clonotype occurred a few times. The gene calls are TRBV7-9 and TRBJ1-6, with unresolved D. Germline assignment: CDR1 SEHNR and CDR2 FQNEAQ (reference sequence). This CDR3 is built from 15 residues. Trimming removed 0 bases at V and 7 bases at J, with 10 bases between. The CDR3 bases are TGTGCCAGCAGCTTAGCGGAGGTCTCCAATTCACCCCTCCACTTT. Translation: CASSLAEVSNSPLHF.

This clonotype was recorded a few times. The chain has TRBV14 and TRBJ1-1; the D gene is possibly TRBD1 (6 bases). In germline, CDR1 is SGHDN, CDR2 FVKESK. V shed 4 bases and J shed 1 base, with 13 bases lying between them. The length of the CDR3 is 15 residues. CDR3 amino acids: CASSPYRVPNTEAFF. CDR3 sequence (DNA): TGTGCCAGCAGCCCCTACAGGGTTCCGAACACTGAAGCTTTCTTT.

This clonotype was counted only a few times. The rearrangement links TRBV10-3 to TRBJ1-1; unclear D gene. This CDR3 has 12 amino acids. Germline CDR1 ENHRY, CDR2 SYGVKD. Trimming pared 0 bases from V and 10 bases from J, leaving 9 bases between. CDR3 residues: CAISESSVGAFF. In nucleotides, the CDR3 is TGTGCCATCAGTGAGTCCTCTGTGGGAGCTTTCTTT.

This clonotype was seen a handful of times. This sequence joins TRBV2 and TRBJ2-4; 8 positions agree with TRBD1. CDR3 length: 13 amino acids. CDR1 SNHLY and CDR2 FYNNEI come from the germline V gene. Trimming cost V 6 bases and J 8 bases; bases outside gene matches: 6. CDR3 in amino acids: CASSEGQEYIQYF. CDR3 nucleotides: TGTGCCAGCAGCGAGGGACAGGAATACATTCAGTACTTC.

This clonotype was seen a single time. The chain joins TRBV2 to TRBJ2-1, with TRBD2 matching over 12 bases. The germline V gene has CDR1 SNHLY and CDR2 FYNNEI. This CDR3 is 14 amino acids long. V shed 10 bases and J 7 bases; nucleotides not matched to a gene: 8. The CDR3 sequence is CAILLAGGMNEQFF. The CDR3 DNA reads TGTGCCATCCTACTAGCGGGGGGAATGAATGAGCAGTTCTTC.

CDR3 amino acids: CASSVVAGDTEAFF. The CDR3 coding sequence is TGTGCCAGCAGCGTAGTAGCGGGGGACACTGAAGCTTTCTTT. The V call is TRBV9, the J call TRBJ1-1; tentative D call: TRBD1 (5 bases). The CDR3 loop spans 14 amino acids. V lost 0 bases, J lost 3 bases, and 9 bases lay in between. Per germline, CDR1 SGDLS and CDR2 YYNGEE. Variable domain in full (rest from reference TRBV9 and TRBJ1-1): DSGVTQTPKHLITATGQRVTLRCSPRSGDLSVYWYQQSLDQGLQFLIQYYNGEERAKGNILERFSAQQFPDLHSELNLSSLELGDSALYFCASSVVAGDTEAFFGQGTRLTVV.

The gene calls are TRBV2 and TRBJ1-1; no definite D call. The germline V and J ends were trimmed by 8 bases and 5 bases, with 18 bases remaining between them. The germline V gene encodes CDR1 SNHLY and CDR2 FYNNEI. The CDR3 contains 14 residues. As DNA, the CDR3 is TGTGCCAGCTTTACCCCGGGTCCGGGGACTGAAGCTTTCTTT. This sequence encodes CASFTPGPGTEAFF.

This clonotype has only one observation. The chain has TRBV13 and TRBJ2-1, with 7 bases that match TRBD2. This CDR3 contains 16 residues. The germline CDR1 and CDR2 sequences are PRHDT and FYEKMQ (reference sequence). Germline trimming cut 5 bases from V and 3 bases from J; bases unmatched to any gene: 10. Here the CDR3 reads CASSPQSSGLYNEQFF. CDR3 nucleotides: TGTGCCAGCAGCCCCCAATCTAGCGGCCTCTACAATGAGCAGTTCTTC. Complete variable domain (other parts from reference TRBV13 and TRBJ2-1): AAGVIQSPRHLIKEKRETATLKCYPIPRHDTVYWYQQGPGQDPQFLISFYEKMQSDKGSIPDRFSAQQFSDYHSELNMSSLELGDSALYFCASSPQSSGLYNEQFFGPGTRLTVL.

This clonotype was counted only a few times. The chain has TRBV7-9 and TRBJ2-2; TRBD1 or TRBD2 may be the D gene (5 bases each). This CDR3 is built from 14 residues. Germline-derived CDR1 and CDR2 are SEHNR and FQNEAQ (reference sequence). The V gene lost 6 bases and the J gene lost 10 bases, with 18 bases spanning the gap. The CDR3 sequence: CASRAAGTFEELFF. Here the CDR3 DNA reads TGTGCCAGCAGGGCGGCCGGGACCTTTGAGGAGCTGTTTTTT.

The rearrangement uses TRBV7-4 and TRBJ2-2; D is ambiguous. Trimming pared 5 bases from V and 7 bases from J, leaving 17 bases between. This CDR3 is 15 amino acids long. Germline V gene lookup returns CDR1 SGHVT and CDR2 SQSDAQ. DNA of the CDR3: TGTGCCAGCAGCCTGCCTCCTCGGGTTGGCGGGGAGCTGTTTTTT. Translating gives CASSLPPRVGGELFF.

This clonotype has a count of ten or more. The CDR3 loop reads CASSGGGTEAFF. CDR3 DNA sequence: TGTGCCAGCAGCGGGGGCGGGACTGAAGCTTTCTTT. The chain carries TRBV27 and TRBJ1-1, with D tentatively TRBD1 (6 bases). V lost 6 bases to trimming and J lost 5 bases, with 10 bases between them. This CDR3 is built from 12 residues. Germline V CDR1 and CDR2: MNHEY, SMNVEV (reference sequence).

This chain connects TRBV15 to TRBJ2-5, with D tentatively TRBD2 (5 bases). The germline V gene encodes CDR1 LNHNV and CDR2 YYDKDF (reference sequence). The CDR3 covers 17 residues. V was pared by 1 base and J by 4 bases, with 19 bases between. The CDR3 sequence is CATSRGSEVWNGETQYF. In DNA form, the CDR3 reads TGTGCCACCAGCAGAGGGTCGGAGGTATGGAACGGAGAGACCCAGTACTTC.